This T cell receptor beta chain was documented in a study of somatic mutations in cytotoxic T cells in rheumatoid arthritis. Trimming removed 0 bases from V and 0 bases from J, with 11 bases in between. This CDR3 comprises 16 residues. Germline assignment: CDR1 SGDLS and CDR2 YYNGEE. Clones were sequenced by immunoSEQ multiplex PCR, and TCRdb holds only the in-frame ones, with some missing. Seen here are 11,000 or so clones, roughly 68% observed once, and the top ten hold 38%. The receptor comes from a man aged 55 to 70 in good health. V is TRBV9 and J is TRBJ2-3; tentatively, D is TRBD1 or TRBD2 (6 bases each). The sample was CD8+ T cells sorted from blood. The CDR3 DNA follows: TGTGCCAGCAGCGTAGAGGGGGGCAGGAGCACAGATACGCAGTATTTT. Translating gives CASSVEGGRSTDTQYF.